The 31 T cell receptor beta chains presented below share a single source sample, sequenced in a study of beta chain features in type 1 diabetes. Study findings and constraints: TCRB CDR3 length was moderately but significantly reduced in all four CD4+ subsets of Type 1 diabetes patients.

Their cognate antigens are unknown. Expressed TCRB transcripts were sequenced after all isolated RNA was converted to cDNA. Clones were sequenced by immunoSEQ multiplex PCR, and TCRdb holds only the in-frame ones, with some missing. In the table there are almost 350,000 clones, approximately 9.9% of which are singletons. Sequencing was carried out using central memory CD4+ T cells from blood. These receptors were collected from a man aged 25 to 45 with type 1 diabetes.

The chain employs TRBV4-1 and TRBJ2-5; possible D gene TRBD2, 6 bases. CDR1 is MGHRA and CDR2 is YSYEKL in the germline V gene. The V end lost 3 bases, the J end lost 4 bases, and 15 bases lay between the germline ends. This CDR3 spans 15 amino acids. Here the CDR3 reads CASSQDSRGSETQYF. As DNA, the CDR3 is TGCGCCAGCAGCCAGGACTCACGGGGGTCAGAGACCCAGTACTTC.

This chain joins TRBV5-1 and TRBJ1-2, with 7 bases lining up with TRBD1. The CDR3 consists of 15 residues. Looked up from germline, CDR1 is SGHRS and CDR2 is YFSETQ. V was pared by 4 bases and J by 7 bases, with 13 bases of the junction left unmatched. As DNA, the CDR3 is TGCGCCAGCAGCCCCTTTTCTGAGGGGGCGGGTGGCTACACCTTC. As protein: CASSPFSEGAGGYTF.

This clone has a handful of counts. This chain connects TRBV28 to TRBJ1-2; D possibly corresponds to TRBD1 (6 bases). Per germline, CDR1 MDHEN and CDR2 SYDVKM. The CDR3 is 17 residues long. Trimming removed 7 bases at V and 4 bases at J, with 25 bases between. The CDR3 sequence is CASTTSPGGEGFYGYTF. Here the CDR3 DNA reads TGTGCCAGCACCACTTCCCCGGGGGGCGAGGGCTTCTATGGCTACACCTTC.

The J gene is TRBJ2-5, the V gene TRBV2, with unresolved D. There are 10 residues in the CDR3. In germline, CDR1 is SNHLY, CDR2 FYNNEI. Trimming removed 6 bases at V and 2 bases at J, with 1 base between. The CDR3 DNA reads as TGTGCCAGCAGGCAAGAGACCCAGTACTTC. This sequence encodes CASRQETQYF.

The chain links TRBV4-3 to TRBJ1-2; D is undetermined. Looked up from germline, CDR1 is LGHNA and CDR2 is YSLEER. V lost 3 bases, J lost 2 bases, and 13 bases lay in between. This CDR3 spans 15 amino acids. As DNA, the CDR3 is TGCGCCAGCAGCCATGGTGAGAGAGTAAACTATGGCTACACCTTC. It yields the protein CASSHGERVNYGYTF.

The chain recombines TRBV12-5 with TRBJ1-1; D ambiguous. The V gene's germline CDR1 is LGHNT and CDR2 FRNRAP. This CDR3 region has 12 residues. V shed 1 base and J shed 11 bases, with 11 bases lying between them. CDR3 in DNA: TGTGCTAGTGGTTTGGAGGACGCGTATGCTTTCTTT. Encoded protein: CASGLEDAYAFF.

The V and J genes are TRBV6-5 and TRBJ1-6, with D perhaps matching TRBD1 (5 bases). The length of the CDR3 is 16 residues. Deletions cut 2 bases from V and 15 bases from J, with 23 bases between. Germline V gene sequence: CDR1 MNHEY, CDR2 SVGAGI. The CDR3 is CASSYGSPGRPGDLHF. CDR3 nucleotides: TGTGCCAGCAGTTACGGGTCTCCGGGACGCCCAGGAGACCTCCACTTT.

This clone was found a few times. The genes are TRBV29-1 and TRBJ2-7; 8 bases are shared with TRBD1. This CDR3 is built from 19 residues. Germline V gene data show CDR1 as SQVTM and CDR2 as ANQGSEA. The trim removed 1 base at V and 2 bases at J, leaving 19 bases unmatched. CDR3 loop: CSVEVNSGAGTGAPYEQYF. In nucleotides, the CDR3 is TGCAGCGTTGAAGTTAACTCCGGGGCCGGGACAGGAGCTCCCTACGAGCAGTACTTC.

The rearrangement links TRBV18 to TRBJ1-1; D is ambiguous. V shed 1 base and J shed 6 bases, with 6 bases lying between them. The germline CDR1 and CDR2 sequences are KGHSH and LQKENI. There are 12 residues in the CDR3. As DNA, the CDR3 is TGTGCCAGCTCACCACAGTCCCCTGAAGCTTTCTTT. It translates to CASSPQSPEAFF.

This clone was seen a handful of times. The V call is TRBV29-1, the J call TRBJ2-7; D is undetermined. CDR3 length: 13 residues. CDR1 and CDR2 (germline): SQVTM, ANQGSEA. Here the CDR3 reads CRIRHNCSYEQYF. The CDR3 DNA sequence: TGCAGAATTAGACACAACTGCTCCTACGAGCAGTACTTC.

This clone has only a few counts. J is TRBJ1-1 and V is TRBV18; the D gene is possibly TRBD1 (6 bases). CDR3 length: 14 amino acids. Germline CDR1 and CDR2: KGHSH and LQKENI. V gave up 1 base and J gave up 11 bases, with 17 bases separating them. This CDR3 reads CASSPRTGTTGAFF. CDR3 nucleotide sequence: TGTGCCAGCTCACCACGGACGGGGACAACTGGGGCTTTCTTT.

This clone showed up just a few times. V and J are TRBV11-2 and TRBJ2-7; maybe TRBD1 (6 bases). Looked up from germline, CDR1 is SGHAT and CDR2 is FQNNGV. CDR3 length equals 13 residues. This CDR3 is CASSPGLGQGLSV. DNA of the CDR3: TGTGCCAGCAGCCCTGGCTTGGGGCAGGGGCTTAGCGTC.

Remarks on this clone: The junction and the germline gene differ at one end; a read error may be behind it. CDR3 protein: CASSEDRGMLF. In nucleotides, the CDR3 is TGTGCCAGCAGTGAAGACAGGGGGATGCTCTTC. The gene calls are TRBV6-5 and TRBJ2-1; TRBD1 matches 9 bases. CDR3 length equals 11 residues. Looked up from germline, CDR1 is MNHEY and CDR2 is SVGAGI.

The rearrangement uses TRBV29-1 and TRBJ2-7; D tentatively reads TRBD1 or TRBD2 (5 bases each). This CDR3 spans 12 amino acids. Germline V gene sequence: CDR1 SQVTM, CDR2 ANQGSEA. Trimming cost V 2 bases and J 9 bases, with 14 bases left between them. CDR3 protein: CSVERGAKGQYF. CDR3 DNA: TGCAGCGTTGAAAGAGGGGCAAAAGGGCAGTACTTC.

CDR3 DNA sequence: TGTGCCAGCAGTTACTCGACAGGGTCTGGAAACACCATATATTTT. It is translated as CASSYSTGSGNTIYF. The rearrangement links TRBV6-6 to TRBJ1-3; 7 nucleotides line up with TRBD1. Germline V gives CDR1 MNHNY, CDR2 SVGAGI (reference sequence). There are 15 residues in the CDR3. The V and J ends lost 0 bases and 1 base, in that order; junction bases with no gene match: 0.

This clone has more than one count but fewer than ten. The chain uses TRBV28 and TRBJ1-4; 7 bases fit TRBD1. Looked up from germline, CDR1 is MDHEN and CDR2 is SYDVKM. Trimming at V came to 7 bases and at J to 8 bases, leaving 13 bases not matched to a gene. CDR3 length equals 15 residues. This CDR3 reads CASIPSKGGKEKLFF. The CDR3, as DNA: TGTGCCAGCATCCCGTCGAAAGGGGGCAAGGAAAAACTGTTTTTT.

This clone was picked up one time. The chain recombines TRBV28 with TRBJ1-1; possibly TRBD1 for D (5 bases). CDR3 length: 14 residues. V was shortened by 6 bases and J by 0 bases, with 11 bases between the two germline ends. Germline CDR1 and CDR2: MDHEN and SYDVKM. CDR3 DNA sequence: TGTGCCAGCAGGGGGACGCCAATGAACACTGAAGCTTTCTTT. Translating it yields CASRGTPMNTEAFF.

The chain combines TRBV11-2 with TRBJ1-4; D call uncertain. Trimming took off 4 bases at V and 2 bases at J, with 8 bases between the two ends. Germline CDR1 reads SGHAT; CDR2 reads FQNNGV. The CDR3 spans 14 residues. The CDR3 loop is CASSWTNTNEKLFF. Written as DNA, the CDR3 is TGTGCCAGCAGCTGGACGAACACTAATGAAAAACTGTTTTTT.

This clone was counted a single time. The genes are TRBV5-1 and TRBJ2-1; TRBD1 matches 10 bases. Germline-derived CDR1 and CDR2 are SGHRS and YFSETQ. The ends lost 5 bases at V and 7 bases at J; junction bases unmatched: 6. This CDR3 is 14 amino acids long. The CDR3 here is CASSRDRGQNEQFF. The CDR3 region has the DNA TGCGCCAGCAGTAGGGACAGGGGTCAGAATGAGCAGTTCTTC.

The chain joins TRBV6-5 to TRBJ2-7, with D possibly TRBD1 on 5 matching bases. Per the germline V gene, CDR1 is MNHEY and CDR2 is SVGAGI. This CDR3 has 15 residues. V dropped 2 bases and J dropped 4 bases, with 15 bases sitting between them. CDR3 in amino acids: CASSYRPRTQYEQYF. Here the CDR3 DNA reads TGTGCCAGCAGTTACCGACCCAGGACACAGTACGAGCAGTACTTC.

The J gene is TRBJ2-5, the V gene TRBV4-1, with unresolved D. V was trimmed by 2 bases and J by 5 bases, leaving 9 bases between them. This CDR3 has 13 amino acids. Germline V CDR1 and CDR2: MGHRA, YSYEKL. DNA for the CDR3: TGCGCCAGCAGCCAAAACCGCAGGGAGACCCAGTACTTC. It is translated as CASSQNRRETQYF.

The chain has TRBV11-2 and TRBJ1-6, with no clear D. CDR1 SGHAT and CDR2 FQNNGV come from the germline V gene. Trimming took 4 bases from V and 2 from J, leaving 0 bases between them. This CDR3 contains 12 residues. The CDR3 is CASSSYNSPLHF. The CDR3 DNA follows: TGTGCCAGCAGCTCCTATAATTCACCCCTCCACTTT.

V is TRBV4-3 and J is TRBJ2-3; a weak D match, TRBD2 (7 bases). Germline CDR1 and CDR2: LGHNA and YSLEER. Trimming left V 0 bases short and J 3 bases short, with 16 bases between. This CDR3 contains 17 residues. The CDR3 region is CASSQDGAGALTDTQYF. CDR3 DNA sequence: TGCGCCAGCAGCCAAGATGGGGCGGGGGCCCTAACAGATACGCAGTATTTT.

The chain joins TRBV11-2 to TRBJ1-3; 9 positions match TRBD1. V was clipped by 5 bases and J by 2 bases; unmatched bases: 4. From germline, CDR1 is SGHAT and CDR2 FQNNGV. This CDR3 comprises 15 residues. The CDR3 nucleotides read TGTGCCAGCAGCCGCAGGACAGGGGCTGGAAACACCATATATTTT. As protein: CASSRRTGAGNTIYF.

In regard to this clone: It is likely a read error, because the conserved phenylalanine at the end of the CDR3 is missing. The DNA is left out, because the CDR3 cannot be placed on it with certainty; the CDR3 is given as TCRdb lists it. The chain carries TRBV20-1 and TRBJ1-2. Germline V gene lookup returns CDR1 DFQATT and CDR2 SNEGSKA (reference sequence). The CDR3 is made up of 8 amino acids, end residues included. This CDR3 reads CSAPDPKC.

This chain uses TRBV5-6 with TRBJ1-1; 8 nucleotides match TRBD1. After removal of 4 bases from V and 4 bases from J, the junction contained 6 bases not matched to a gene. This CDR3 region has 14 residues. CDR1 and CDR2 (germline): SGHDT, YYEEEE. In DNA form, the CDR3 reads TGTGCCAGCAGCCCGGGACAGGAGTTCACTGAAGCTTTCTTT. Residues: CASSPGQEFTEAFF.

CDR3 protein: CASSQVGLGADTQYF. In nucleotides, the CDR3 is TGCGCCAGCAGCCAAGTGGGGCTGGGCGCAGATACGCAGTATTTT. The rearrangement links TRBV4-3 to TRBJ2-3, with a weak D call TRBD1 (5 bases). The CDR3 loop spans 15 amino acids. Germline V lookup: CDR1 LGHNA, CDR2 YSLEER. Trimming stripped 1 base from V and 4 bases from J, with 12 bases between.

This clone was counted between two and nine times. V and J are TRBV28 and TRBJ1-1; D possibly corresponds to TRBD1 (5 bases). CDR3 length: 13 residues. The germline gives CDR1 MDHEN, CDR2 SYDVKM. The V and J ends lost 5 bases and 4 bases respectively, with 11 bases between them. This CDR3 is CASSRGGSTEAFF. The CDR3 DNA reads TGTGCCAGCAGTAGGGGAGGGAGCACTGAAGCTTTCTTT.

The CDR3 nucleotides are TGCGCCAGCAGCAGCGGGGGGCCTGGAGAGACCCAGTACTTC. Protein: CASSSGGPGETQYF. The chain links TRBV5-1 to TRBJ2-5, with 9 bases fitting TRBD2. J lost 4 bases, V lost 4 bases, and 5 bases had no gene match. Germline V gene data show CDR1 as SGHRS and CDR2 as YFSETQ. This CDR3 has 14 amino acids.

The chain is built from TRBV6-5 and TRBJ1-4, with unresolved D. Trimming pared 6 bases from V and 1 base from J, leaving 6 bases between. In germline, CDR1 is MNHEY, CDR2 SVGAGI. This CDR3 is 13 amino acids long. For the CDR3, the DNA is TGTGCCAGCAGAAGGGTAACTAATGAAAAACTGTTTTTT. This sequence encodes CASRRVTNEKLFF.

This clone was found a few times. The rearrangement links TRBV4-3 to TRBJ2-5; perhaps TRBD1 as D (8 bases). CDR1 and CDR2 from the germline V gene are LGHNA and YSLEER. V gave up 1 base and J gave up 3 bases, with 21 bases separating them. This CDR3 is 18 amino acids long. CDR3 in DNA: TGCGCCAGCAGCCAAGCTGCGACAGGGGCGGCGGGGGAAGAGACCCAGTACTTC. Translating it yields CASSQAATGAAGEETQYF.